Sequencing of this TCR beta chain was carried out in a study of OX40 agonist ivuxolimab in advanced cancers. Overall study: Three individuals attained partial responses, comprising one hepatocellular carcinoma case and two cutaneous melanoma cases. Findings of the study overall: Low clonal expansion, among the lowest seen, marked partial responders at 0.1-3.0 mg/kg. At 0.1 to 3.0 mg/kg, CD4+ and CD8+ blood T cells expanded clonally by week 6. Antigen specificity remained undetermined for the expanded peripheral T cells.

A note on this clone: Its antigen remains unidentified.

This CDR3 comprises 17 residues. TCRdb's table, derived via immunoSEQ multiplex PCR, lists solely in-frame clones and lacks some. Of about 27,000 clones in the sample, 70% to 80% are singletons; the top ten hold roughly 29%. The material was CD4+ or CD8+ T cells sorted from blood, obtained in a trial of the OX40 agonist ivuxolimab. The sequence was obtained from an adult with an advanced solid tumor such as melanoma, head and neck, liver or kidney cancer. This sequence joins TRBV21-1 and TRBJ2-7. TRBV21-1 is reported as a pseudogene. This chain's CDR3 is CASSKFYHRTSPYEQYF. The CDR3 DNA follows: TGTGCCAGCAGCAAATTCTACCATCGGACCTCTCCCTACGAGCAGTACTTC.